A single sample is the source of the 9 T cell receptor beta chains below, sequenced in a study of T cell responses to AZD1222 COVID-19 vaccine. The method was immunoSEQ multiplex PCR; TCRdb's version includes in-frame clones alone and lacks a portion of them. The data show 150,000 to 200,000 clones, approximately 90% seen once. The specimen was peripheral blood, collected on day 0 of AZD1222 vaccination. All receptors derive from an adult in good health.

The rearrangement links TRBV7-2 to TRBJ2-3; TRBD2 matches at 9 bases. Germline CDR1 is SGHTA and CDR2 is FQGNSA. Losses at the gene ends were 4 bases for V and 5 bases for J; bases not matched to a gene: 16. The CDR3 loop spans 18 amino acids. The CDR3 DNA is TGTGCCAGCAGCTCTGCCTCGGGGGCGGGGGGGCGGGTAGATACGCAGTATTTT. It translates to CASSSASGAGGRVDTQYF.

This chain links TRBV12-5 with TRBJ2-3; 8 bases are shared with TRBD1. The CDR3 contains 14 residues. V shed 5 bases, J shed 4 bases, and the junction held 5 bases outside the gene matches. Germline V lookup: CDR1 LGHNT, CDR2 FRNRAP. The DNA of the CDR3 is TGTGCTAGTGGTCCGGGACAGGCGGCAGATACGCAGTATTTT. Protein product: CASGPGQAADTQYF.

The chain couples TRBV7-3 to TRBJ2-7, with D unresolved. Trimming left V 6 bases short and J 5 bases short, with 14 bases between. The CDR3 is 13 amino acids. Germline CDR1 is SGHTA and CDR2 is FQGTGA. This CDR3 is CASSYTAWDEQYF. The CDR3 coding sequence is TGTGCCAGCAGTTACACAGCCTGGGACGAGCAGTACTTC.

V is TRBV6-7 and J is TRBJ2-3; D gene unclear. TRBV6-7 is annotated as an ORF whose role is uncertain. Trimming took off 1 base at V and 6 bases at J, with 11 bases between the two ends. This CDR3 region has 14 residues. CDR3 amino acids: CASSYCFRLDTQYF. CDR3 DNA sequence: TGTGCCAGCAGTTACTGCTTCCGGTTGGATACGCAGTATTTT.

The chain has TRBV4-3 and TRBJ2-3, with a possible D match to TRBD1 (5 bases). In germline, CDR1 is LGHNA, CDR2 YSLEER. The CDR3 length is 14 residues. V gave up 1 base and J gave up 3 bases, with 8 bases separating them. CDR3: CASSQGGGTDTQYF. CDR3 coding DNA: TGCGCCAGCAGCCAAGGGGGCGGAACAGATACGCAGTATTTT.

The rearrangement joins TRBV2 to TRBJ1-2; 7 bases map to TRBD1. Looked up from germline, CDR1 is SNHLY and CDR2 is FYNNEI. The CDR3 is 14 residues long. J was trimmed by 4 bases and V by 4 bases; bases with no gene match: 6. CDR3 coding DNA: TGTGCCAGCAGTGCAAAGGGGGCTGGCTATGGCTACACCTTC. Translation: CASSAKGAGYGYTF. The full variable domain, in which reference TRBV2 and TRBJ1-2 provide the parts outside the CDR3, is EPEVTQTPSHQVTQMGQEVILRCVPISNHLYFYWYRQILGQKVEFLVSFYNNEISEKSEIFDDQFSVERPDGSNFTLKIRSTKLEDSAMYFCASSAKGAGYGYTFGSGTRLTVV.

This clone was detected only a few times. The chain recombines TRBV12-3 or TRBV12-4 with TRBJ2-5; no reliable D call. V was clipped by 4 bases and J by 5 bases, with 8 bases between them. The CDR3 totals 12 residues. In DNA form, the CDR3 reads TGTGCCAGCAGTTCCCTCAGGGAGACCCAGTACTTC. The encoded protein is CASSSLRETQYF.

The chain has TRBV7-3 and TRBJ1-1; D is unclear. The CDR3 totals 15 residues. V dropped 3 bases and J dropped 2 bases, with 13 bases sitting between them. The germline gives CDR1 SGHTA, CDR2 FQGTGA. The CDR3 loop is CASSLTLTQNTEAFF. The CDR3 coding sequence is TGTGCCAGCAGCTTGACCTTGACACAAAACACTGAAGCTTTCTTT.

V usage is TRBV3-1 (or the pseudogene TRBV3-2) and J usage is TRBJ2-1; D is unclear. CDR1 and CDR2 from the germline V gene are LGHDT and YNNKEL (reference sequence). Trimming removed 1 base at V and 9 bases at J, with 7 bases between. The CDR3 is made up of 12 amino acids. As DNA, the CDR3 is TGTGCCAGCAGCCAAGTCGGGTCTGAGCAGTTCTTC. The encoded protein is CASSQVGSEQFF.